This entry features one TCR beta chain sequence. Antigen unknown. The record originates from a study of cytomegalovirus exposure and HLA in healthy donors. Looking at the study overall: In terms of ancestry, the Caucasian-associated cluster contained about 80% of the roughly 400 genotyped donors. Study-level results: In a later analysis, a missense DCLRE1C variant was linked to TCR beta V- and J-gene trimming. Analyses of presence/absence relied on an assumption of roughly uniform sequencing depth across donors. Listed as cytomegalovirus-associated were 150 to 200 TCR beta chains.

The PCR used 60 Vbeta and 13 Jbeta primers. Method: immunoSEQ multiplex PCR; TCRdb's copy keeps in-frame clones and lacks some. The sample lists about 55,000 clones, approximately 71% occurring once. The CDR3 sequence is 14 residues long. Germline CDR1 MNHNY, CDR2 SVGAGI (reference sequence). V was cut by 2 bases and J by 0 bases, with 7 bases left in between. The sequencing sample was made of PBMCs. This chain uses TRBV6-6 with TRBJ1-1; D is undetermined. This TCR derives from a man aged 40-49 years in good health and CMV-seropositive. CDR3 region: CASSYVQLNTEAFF. CDR3 DNA sequence: TGTGCCAGCAGTTACGTACAGTTGAACACTGAAGCTTTCTTT.